The following is a TCR beta chain sequence with its context. Its antigen is as yet unknown. This sample was included in a study of response to subunit inactivated influenza vaccine. Using its own MiXCR run on the RT-PCR reads, TCRdb lists one record per CDR3 protein. The table records about 700,000 distinct CDR3 sequences, roughly 13% of them present only once. Findings and caveats of the study: Seasonal influenza vaccination, on each occasion, was suggested by the authors to recruit few new T cells.

Trimming shortened V by 0 bases and J by 0 bases, and 13 bases separated the two germline ends. This CDR3 region has 16 residues. Germline V gene sequence: CDR1 GTSNPN, CDR2 SVGIG (reference sequence). This receptor was obtained from a man aged 50 or older who received an inactivated influenza vaccine. The rearrangement uses TRBV30 and TRBJ2-3, with D possibly TRBD2 on 5 matching bases. Sequences were derived from PBMCs from blood, sampled 14 to 15 days before vaccination. The CDR3 region has the DNA TGTGCCTGGAGTGTGGGGTCTCTAGCTAGCACAGATACGCAGTATTTT. Translating gives CAWSVGSLASTDTQYF.